These 11 T cell receptor beta chains originate from one sample sequenced in a study of cytomegalovirus exposure and HLA in healthy donors. The study ran its PCR with 60 Vbeta and 13 Jbeta primers. Measured with immunoSEQ multiplex PCR; TCRdb has only the in-frame clones, and not every one. The data hold roughly 120,000 clones, with 8.5% observed a single time. The specimen sequenced was PBMCs. All receptors derive from a man between 35 and 55 years old in good health and CMV-seronegative.

The chain employs TRBV27 and TRBJ2-1, with TRBD2 identical over 7 bases. Trimming at V came to 6 bases and at J to 4 bases, leaving 3 bases not matched to a gene. The germline CDR1 and CDR2 sequences are MNHEY and SMNVEV (reference sequence). This CDR3 has 13 amino acids. CDR3 in DNA: TGTGCCAGCAGGCGGGGGTCGTACAATGAGCAGTTCTTC. The encoded protein is CASRRGSYNEQFF.

The V call is TRBV29-1, the J call TRBJ2-2, with TRBD2 matching 8 bases. The CDR3 contains 14 residues. The V gene's germline CDR1 is SQVTM and CDR2 ANQGSEA. The junction had 8 bases not matched to a gene; V was cut back by 6 bases and J by 5 bases. The CDR3 loop reads CSVAGLARTGELFF. The CDR3 DNA sequence: TGCAGCGTCGCCGGACTAGCCCGAACCGGGGAGCTGTTTTTT.

This clone showed up just a few times. The chain employs TRBV19 and TRBJ1-4, with D possibly matching TRBD1 (6 bases). Germline V CDR1 and CDR2: LNHDA, SQIVND (reference sequence). The V end was cut by 7 bases, the J end by 10 bases, with 13 bases between. The CDR3 is 12 amino acids. The CDR3 DNA sequence: TGTGCCAGTAAACAGGGCGCAGGAAAACTGTTTTTT. It translates to CASKQGAGKLFF.

This clone was recorded a few times. The J gene is TRBJ1-6, the V gene TRBV6-6; tentative D call: TRBD1 (5 bases). This CDR3 contains 13 residues. Trimming removed 7 bases at V and 7 bases at J, with 11 bases between. Germline-derived CDR1 and CDR2 are MNHNY and SVGAGI (reference sequence). The CDR3 sequence is CASKGEGNSPLHF. DNA for the CDR3: TGTGCCAGCAAAGGGGAGGGGAATTCACCCCTCCACTTT.

A remark on this clone: A junction end diverges from the germline sequence, so it may reflect a read error. This chain joins TRBV7-3 and TRBJ1-1; D may be TRBD1 (6 bases). CDR1 and CDR2 (germline): SGHTA, FQGTGA. This CDR3 region has 15 residues. The DNA of the CDR3 is TGTGCCTGCAGCTCAACGACAGGTTATAACACTGAAGCTTTCTTT. It encodes CACSSTTGYNTEAFF.

In its sample, this clone was seen a few times. The chain employs TRBV7-9 and TRBJ1-5; D possibly corresponds to TRBD1 (6 bases). Germline-derived CDR1 and CDR2 are SEHNR and FQNEAQ (reference sequence). This CDR3 spans 12 amino acids. Between the trimmed V and J ends, which lost 1 base and 8 bases, there was a span of 6 bases. CDR3 nucleotide sequence: TGTGCCAGCAGCTTAGAGGGGGAGCCCCAGCATTTT. Translation gives CASSLEGEPQHF.

This rearrangement joins TRBV4-1 to TRBJ2-1, with 8 bases matching TRBD1. The V gene's germline CDR1 is MGHRA and CDR2 YSYEKL. V lost 5 bases to trimming and J lost 4 bases; unmatched junction nucleotides: 10. The CDR3 loop spans 16 amino acids. The CDR3 sequence: CASSLSDRERYNEQFF. The DNA of the CDR3 is TGCGCCAGCAGCTTATCGGACAGGGAAAGGTACAATGAGCAGTTCTTC.

In this sample, this clone turned up a few times. J is TRBJ2-1 and V is TRBV7-9, with TRBD2 identical over 9 bases. The CDR3 totals 15 residues. With V trimmed by 4 bases and J by 8 bases, 9 bases remained unmatched. Germline V lookup: CDR1 SEHNR, CDR2 FQNEAQ (reference sequence). In DNA, the CDR3 is TGTGCCAGCAGCTATGTCCTAGCGGGGTCCCATGAGCAGTTCTTC. It translates to CASSYVLAGSHEQFF.

This chain links TRBV7-6 with TRBJ2-5; 10 bases are shared with TRBD2. Trimming cost V 4 bases and J 3 bases; bases outside gene matches: 11. Germline CDR1 and CDR2: SGHVS and FNYEAQ. The CDR3 runs 17 residues. CDR3 DNA: TGTGCCAGCAGCTCATTCCGCCTAGCGGGGGAGAAAGAGACCCAGTACTTC. The encoded protein is CASSSFRLAGEKETQYF.

The rearrangement joins TRBV10-2 to TRBJ1-1, with D uncertain. The CDR3 is 11 amino acids. The V gene lost 4 bases and the J gene lost 5 bases, with 5 bases spanning the gap. Germline V gene lookup returns CDR1 WSHSY and CDR2 SAAADI. The CDR3 sequence: CASSGGTEAFF. CDR3 in DNA: TGCGCCAGCAGTGGAGGGACTGAAGCTTTCTTT.

The chain is built from TRBV30 and TRBJ2-2; 7 bases align to TRBD2. CDR1 and CDR2 (germline): GTSNPN, SVGIG (reference sequence). V lost 2 bases, J lost 5 bases, and 8 bases stayed unmatched. The CDR3 spans 15 residues. The CDR3 protein is CAWSLLSGPTGELFF. The CDR3 DNA sequence: TGTGCCTGGAGTCTTCTTAGCGGGCCAACCGGGGAGCTGTTTTTT.